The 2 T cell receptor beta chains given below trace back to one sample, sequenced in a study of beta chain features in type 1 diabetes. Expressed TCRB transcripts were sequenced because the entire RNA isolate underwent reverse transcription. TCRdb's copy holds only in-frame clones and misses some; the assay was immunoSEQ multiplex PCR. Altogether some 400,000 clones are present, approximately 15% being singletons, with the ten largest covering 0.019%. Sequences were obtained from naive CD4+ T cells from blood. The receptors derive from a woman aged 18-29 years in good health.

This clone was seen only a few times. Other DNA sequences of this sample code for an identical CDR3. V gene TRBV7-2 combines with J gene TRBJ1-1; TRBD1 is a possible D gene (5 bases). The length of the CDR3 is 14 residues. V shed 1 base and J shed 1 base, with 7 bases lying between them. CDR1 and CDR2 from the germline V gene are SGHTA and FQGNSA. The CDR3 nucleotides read TGTGCCAGCAGCTTAGTCGGGGGGAACACTGAAGCTTTCTTT. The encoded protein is CASSLVGGNTEAFF.

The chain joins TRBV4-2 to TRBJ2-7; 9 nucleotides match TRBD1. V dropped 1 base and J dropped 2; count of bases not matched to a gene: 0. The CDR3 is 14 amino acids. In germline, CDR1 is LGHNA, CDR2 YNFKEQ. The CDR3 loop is CASSQGQGAYEQYF. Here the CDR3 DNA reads TGTGCCAGCAGCCAAGGACAGGGGGCCTACGAGCAGTACTTC.